This T cell receptor (beta chain) is from a study of vaccination effects on CD4 cells after COVID-19. Isolating CD4+ T cells followed about 10 days of culture. Prior SARS-CoV-2 infection was absent in the vaccine recipients, as shown by negative nucleocapsid antibodies. The method was immunoSEQ multiplex PCR; TCRdb's version includes in-frame clones alone and lacks a portion of them. The sample holds about 53,000 clones, 60% to 85% seen once. For this clone: Its antigen is as yet unknown.

The germline gives CDR1 LNHDA, CDR2 SQIVND (reference sequence). The CDR3 covers 17 residues. Trimming left V 3 bases short and J 0 bases short, with 15 bases between. The chain is built from TRBV19 and TRBJ2-1; D may be TRBD1 or TRBD2 (5 bases each). This specimen was CD4+ T cells from PBMCs cultured without peptide, taken before COVID-19 vaccination. The sequence came from a human donor who received a COVID-19 vaccine. The CDR3 nucleotides are TGTGCCAGTAGTATGGGGCCGGGGAGCAACTCCTACAATGAGCAGTTCTTC. The encoded protein is CASSMGPGSNSYNEQFF.